One T cell receptor beta chain is described in this entry. The CDR3 has 18 amino acids. The germline V and J ends were trimmed by 2 bases and 5 bases, with 24 bases remaining between them. The germline CDR1 and CDR2 sequences are MGHDK and SYGVNS. TCRdb analysed the RT-PCR reads with MiXCR anew, one entry per CDR3 protein. The table lists about 680,000 distinct CDR3 sequences, 12% to 15% of them singletons. This receptor was taken from a female donor in good health, serving as a healthy control. V and J are TRBV25-1 and TRBJ2-5, with D unclear. Sequencing used memory CD4+ T cells from blood. The CDR3 sequence: CASSEIPHDALKRETQYF. CDR3 DNA: TGTGCCAGCAGTGAAATCCCCCACGACGCGCTAAAGAGGGAGACCCAGTACTTC.